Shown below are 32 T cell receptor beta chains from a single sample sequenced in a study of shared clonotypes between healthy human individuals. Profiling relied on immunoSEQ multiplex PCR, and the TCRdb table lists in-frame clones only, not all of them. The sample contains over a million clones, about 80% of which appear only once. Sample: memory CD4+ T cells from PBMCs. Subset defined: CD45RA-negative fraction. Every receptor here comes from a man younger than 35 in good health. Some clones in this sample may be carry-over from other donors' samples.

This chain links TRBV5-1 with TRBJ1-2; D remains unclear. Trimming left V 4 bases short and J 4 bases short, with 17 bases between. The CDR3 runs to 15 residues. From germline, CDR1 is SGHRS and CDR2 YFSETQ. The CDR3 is CASSGVTERGYGYTF. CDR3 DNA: TGCGCCAGCAGCGGCGTGACGGAGCGGGGCTATGGCTACACCTTC.

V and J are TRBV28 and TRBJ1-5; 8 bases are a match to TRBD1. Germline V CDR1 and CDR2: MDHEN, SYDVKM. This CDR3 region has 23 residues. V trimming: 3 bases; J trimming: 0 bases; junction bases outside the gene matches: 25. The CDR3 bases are TGTGCCAGCAGTTTTTTGGGGGGATACAGGGACAGGAGACTTCCTAATAGCAATCAGCCCCAGCATTTT. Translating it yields CASSFLGGYRDRRLPNSNQPQHF.

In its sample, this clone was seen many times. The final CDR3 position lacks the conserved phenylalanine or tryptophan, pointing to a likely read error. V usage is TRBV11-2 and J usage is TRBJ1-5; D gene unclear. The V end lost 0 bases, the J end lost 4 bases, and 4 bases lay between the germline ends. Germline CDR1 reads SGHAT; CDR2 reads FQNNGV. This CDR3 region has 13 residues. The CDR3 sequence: CASSLDRNQPQHL. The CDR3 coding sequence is TGTGCCAGCAGCTTAGATAGAAATCAGCCCCAGCATCTT.

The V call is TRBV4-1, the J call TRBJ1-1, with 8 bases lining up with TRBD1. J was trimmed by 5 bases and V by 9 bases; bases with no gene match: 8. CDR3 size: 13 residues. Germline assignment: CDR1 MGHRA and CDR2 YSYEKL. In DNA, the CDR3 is TGCGCCAGTCGACAGGGGAGTGAGACTGAAGCTTTCTTT. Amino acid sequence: CASRQGSETEAFF.

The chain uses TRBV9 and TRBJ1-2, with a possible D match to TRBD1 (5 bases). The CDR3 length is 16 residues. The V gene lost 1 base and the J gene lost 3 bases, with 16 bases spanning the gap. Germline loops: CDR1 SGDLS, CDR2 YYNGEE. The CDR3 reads CASSVSGGARDYGYTF. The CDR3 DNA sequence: TGTGCCAGCAGCGTATCGGGAGGGGCCCGTGACTATGGCTACACCTTC.

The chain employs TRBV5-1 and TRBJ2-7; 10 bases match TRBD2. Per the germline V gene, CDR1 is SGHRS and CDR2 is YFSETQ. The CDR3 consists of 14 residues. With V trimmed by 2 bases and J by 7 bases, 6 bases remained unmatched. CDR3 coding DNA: TGCGCCAGCAGCTTTCAGCGGGAGGGCGGGGAGCAGTACTTC. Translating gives CASSFQREGGEQYF.

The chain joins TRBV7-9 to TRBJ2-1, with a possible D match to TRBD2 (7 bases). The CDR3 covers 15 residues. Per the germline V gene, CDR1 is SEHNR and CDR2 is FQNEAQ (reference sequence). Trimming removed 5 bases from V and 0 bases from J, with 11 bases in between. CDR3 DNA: TGTGCCAGCAGCGCGAGGGGGGGCTCCTACAATGAGCAGTTCTTC. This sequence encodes CASSARGGSYNEQFF.

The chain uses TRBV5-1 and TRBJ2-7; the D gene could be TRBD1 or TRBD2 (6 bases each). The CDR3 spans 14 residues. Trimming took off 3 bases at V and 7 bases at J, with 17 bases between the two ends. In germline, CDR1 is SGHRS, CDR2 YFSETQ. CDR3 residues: CASSWGAGQGEQYF. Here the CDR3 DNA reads TGCGCCAGCAGCTGGGGGGCGGGCCAGGGAGAGCAGTACTTC.

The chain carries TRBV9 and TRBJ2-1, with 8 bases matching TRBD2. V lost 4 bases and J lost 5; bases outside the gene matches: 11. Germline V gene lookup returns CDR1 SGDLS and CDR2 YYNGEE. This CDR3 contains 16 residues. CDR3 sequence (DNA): TGTGCCAGCAGCCCCCGGGGGGGGCGGGTAGACAATGAGCAGTTCTTC. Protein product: CASSPRGGRVDNEQFF. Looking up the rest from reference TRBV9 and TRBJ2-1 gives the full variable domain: DSGVTQTPKHLITATGQRVTLRCSPRSGDLSVYWYQQSLDQGLQFLIQYYNGEERAKGNILERFSAQQFPDLHSELNLSSLELGDSALYFCASSPRGGRVDNEQFFGPGTRLTVL.

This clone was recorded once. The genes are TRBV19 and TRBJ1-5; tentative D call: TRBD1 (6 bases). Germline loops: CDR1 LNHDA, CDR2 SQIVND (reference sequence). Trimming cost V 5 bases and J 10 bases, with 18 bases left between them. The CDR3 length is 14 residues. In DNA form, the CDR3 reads TGTGCCAGTAGTCTCCACTACAGGGAAACTCCCCAGCATTTT. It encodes CASSLHYRETPQHF.

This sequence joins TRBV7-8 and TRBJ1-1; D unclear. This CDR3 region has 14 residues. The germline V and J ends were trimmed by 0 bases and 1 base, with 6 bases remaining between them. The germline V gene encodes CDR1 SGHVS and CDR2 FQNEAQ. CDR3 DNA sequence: TGTGCCAGCAGCTTAGCGCCCAAGAACACTGAAGCTTTCTTT. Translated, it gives CASSLAPKNTEAFF.

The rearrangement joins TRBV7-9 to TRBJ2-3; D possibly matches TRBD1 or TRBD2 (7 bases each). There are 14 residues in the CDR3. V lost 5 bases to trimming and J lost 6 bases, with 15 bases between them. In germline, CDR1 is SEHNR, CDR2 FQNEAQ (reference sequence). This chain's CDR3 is CASSPGTAGDTQYF. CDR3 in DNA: TGTGCCAGCAGCCCCGGGACAGCGGGGGATACGCAGTATTTT.

Written as DNA, the CDR3 is TGTGCCAGCAGTCCCACCAGGGATGGGAGGGCTGAAGCTTTCTTT. The encoded protein is CASSPTRDGRAEAFF. The genes are TRBV27 and TRBJ1-1, with D maybe TRBD1 (5 bases). Trimming took off 5 bases at V and 6 bases at J, with 19 bases between the two ends. Germline assignment: CDR1 MNHEY and CDR2 SMNVEV (reference sequence). This CDR3 has 15 amino acids.

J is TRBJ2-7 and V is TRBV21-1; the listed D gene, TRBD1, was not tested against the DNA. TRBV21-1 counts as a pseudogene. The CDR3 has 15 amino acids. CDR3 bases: TGTGCCAGCAGCAAAAGGTCGGCAGGGGCCTACGAGCAGTACTTC. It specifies CASSKRSAGAYEQYF.

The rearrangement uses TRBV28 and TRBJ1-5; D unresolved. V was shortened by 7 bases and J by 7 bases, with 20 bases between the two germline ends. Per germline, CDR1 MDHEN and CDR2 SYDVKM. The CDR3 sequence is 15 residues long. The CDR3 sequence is CASTRPLGIRQPQHF. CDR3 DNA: TGTGCCAGCACCAGACCATTAGGAATTAGGCAGCCCCAGCATTTT.

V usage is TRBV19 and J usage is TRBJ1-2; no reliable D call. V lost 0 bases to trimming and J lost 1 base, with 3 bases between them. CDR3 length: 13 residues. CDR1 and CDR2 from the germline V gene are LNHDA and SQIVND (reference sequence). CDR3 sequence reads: CASSIEGNYGYTF. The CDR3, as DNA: TGTGCCAGTAGTATAGAGGGTAACTATGGCTACACCTTC. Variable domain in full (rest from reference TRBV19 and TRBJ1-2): DGGITQSPKYLFRKEGQNVTLSCEQNLNHDAMYWYRQDPGQGLRLIYYSQIVNDFQKGDIAEGYSVSREKKESFPLTVTSAQKNPTAFYLCASSIEGNYGYTFGSGTRLTVV.

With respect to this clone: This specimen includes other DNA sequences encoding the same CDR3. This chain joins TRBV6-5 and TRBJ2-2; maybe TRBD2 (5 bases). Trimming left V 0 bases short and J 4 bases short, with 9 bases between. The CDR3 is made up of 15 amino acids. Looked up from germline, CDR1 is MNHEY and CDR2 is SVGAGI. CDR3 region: CASSYSRRGTGELFF. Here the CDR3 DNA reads TGTGCCAGCAGTTACTCCCGCCGGGGCACCGGGGAGCTGTTTTTT.

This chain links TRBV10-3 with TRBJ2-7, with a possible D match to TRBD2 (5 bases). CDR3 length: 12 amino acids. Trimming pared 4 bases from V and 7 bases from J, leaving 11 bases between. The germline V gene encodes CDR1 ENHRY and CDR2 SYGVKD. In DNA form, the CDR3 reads TGTGCCATCAGTGGGACCTCGGGGGAGCAGTACTTC. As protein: CAISGTSGEQYF.

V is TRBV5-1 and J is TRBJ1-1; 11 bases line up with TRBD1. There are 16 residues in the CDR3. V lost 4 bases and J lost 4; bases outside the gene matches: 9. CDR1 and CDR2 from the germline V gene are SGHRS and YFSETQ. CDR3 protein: CASSDYPGTGGTEAFF. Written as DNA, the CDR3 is TGCGCCAGCAGCGACTATCCCGGGACAGGGGGCACTGAAGCTTTCTTT.

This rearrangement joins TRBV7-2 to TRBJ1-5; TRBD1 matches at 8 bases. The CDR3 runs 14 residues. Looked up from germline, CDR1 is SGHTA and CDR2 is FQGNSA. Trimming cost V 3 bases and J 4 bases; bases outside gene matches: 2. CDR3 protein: CASSFTGGNQPQHF. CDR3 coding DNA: TGTGCCAGCAGCTTCACAGGGGGGAATCAGCCCCAGCATTTT.

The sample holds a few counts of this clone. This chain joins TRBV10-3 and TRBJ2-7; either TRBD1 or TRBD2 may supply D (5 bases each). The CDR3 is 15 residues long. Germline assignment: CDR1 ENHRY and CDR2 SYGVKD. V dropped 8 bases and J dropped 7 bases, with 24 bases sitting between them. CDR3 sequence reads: CAIGDGGRALGEQYF. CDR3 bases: TGTGCCATCGGGGATGGGGGACGGGCCCTAGGTGAGCAGTACTTC.

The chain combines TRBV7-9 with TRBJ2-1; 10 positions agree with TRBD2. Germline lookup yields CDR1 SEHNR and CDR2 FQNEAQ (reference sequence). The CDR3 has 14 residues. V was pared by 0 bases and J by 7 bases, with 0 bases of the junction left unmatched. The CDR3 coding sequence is TGTGCCAGCAGCTTAGCTAGCGGGAGGAATGAGCAGTTCTTC. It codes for CASSLASGRNEQFF.

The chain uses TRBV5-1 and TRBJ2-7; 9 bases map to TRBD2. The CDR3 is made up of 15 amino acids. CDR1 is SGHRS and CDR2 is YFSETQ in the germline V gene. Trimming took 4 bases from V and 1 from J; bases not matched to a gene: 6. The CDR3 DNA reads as TGCGCCAGCAGCCGGACTAGCGAAGGATCCTACGAGCAGTACTTC. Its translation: CASSRTSEGSYEQYF.

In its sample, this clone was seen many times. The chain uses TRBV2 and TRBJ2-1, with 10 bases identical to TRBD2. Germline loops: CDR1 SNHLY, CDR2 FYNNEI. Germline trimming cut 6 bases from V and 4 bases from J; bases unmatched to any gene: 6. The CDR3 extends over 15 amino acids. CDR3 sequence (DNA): TGTGCCAGCAGGCCAACTAGCGGGGTTTACAATGAGCAGTTCTTC. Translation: CASRPTSGVYNEQFF.

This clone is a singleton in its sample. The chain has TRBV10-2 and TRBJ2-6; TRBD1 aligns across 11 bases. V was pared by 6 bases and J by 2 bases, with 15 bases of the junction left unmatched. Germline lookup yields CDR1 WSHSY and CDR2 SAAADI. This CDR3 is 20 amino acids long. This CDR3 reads CASSGGRTGGEGTGANVLTF. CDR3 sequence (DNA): TGCGCCAGCAGCGGAGGCCGGACAGGGGGCGAGGGAACTGGGGCCAACGTCCTGACTTTC.

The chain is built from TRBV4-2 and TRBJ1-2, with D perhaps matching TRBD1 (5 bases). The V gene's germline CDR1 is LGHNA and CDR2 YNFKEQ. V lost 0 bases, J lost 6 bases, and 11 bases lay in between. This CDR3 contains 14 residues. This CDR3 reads CASSQDDSLDGYTF. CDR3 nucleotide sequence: TGTGCCAGCAGCCAAGATGACAGCTTAGATGGCTACACCTTC.

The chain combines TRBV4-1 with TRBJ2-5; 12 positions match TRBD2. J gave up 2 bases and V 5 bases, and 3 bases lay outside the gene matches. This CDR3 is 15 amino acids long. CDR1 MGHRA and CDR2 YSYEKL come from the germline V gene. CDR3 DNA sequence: TGCGCCAGCAGCGAAACTAGCGGGAGGCAAGAGACCCAGTACTTC. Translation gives CASSETSGRQETQYF.

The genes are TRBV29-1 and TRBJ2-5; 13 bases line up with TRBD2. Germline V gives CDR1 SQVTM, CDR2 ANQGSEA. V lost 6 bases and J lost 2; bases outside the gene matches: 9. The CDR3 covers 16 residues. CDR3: CSVMEGLAGSQETQYF. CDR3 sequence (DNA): TGCAGCGTCATGGAGGGACTAGCGGGATCACAAGAGACCCAGTACTTC.

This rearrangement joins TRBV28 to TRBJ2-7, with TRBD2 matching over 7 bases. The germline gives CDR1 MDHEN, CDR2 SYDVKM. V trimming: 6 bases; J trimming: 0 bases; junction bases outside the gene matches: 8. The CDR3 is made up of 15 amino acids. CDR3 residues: CASSLGPGGSYEQYF. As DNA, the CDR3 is TGTGCCAGCAGCCTCGGACCGGGGGGCTCCTACGAGCAGTACTTC. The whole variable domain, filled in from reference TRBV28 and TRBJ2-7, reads DVKVTQSSRYLVKRTGEKVFLECVQDMDHENMFWYRQDPGLGLRLIYFSYDVKMKEKGDIPEGYSVSREKKERFSLILESASTNQTSMYLCASSLGPGGSYEQYFGPGTRLTVT.

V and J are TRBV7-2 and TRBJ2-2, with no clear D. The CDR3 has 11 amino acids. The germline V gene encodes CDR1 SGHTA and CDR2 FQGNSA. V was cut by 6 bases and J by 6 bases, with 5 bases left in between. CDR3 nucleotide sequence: TGTGCCAGCAGGGAGCCCGGGGAGCTGTTTTTT. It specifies CASREPGELFF.

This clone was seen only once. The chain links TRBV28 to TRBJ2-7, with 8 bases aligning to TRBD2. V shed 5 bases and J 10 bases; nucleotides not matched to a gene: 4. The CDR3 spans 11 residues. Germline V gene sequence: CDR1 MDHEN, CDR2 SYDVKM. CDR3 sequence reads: CASSKTSGQYF. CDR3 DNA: TGTGCCAGCAGTAAAACTAGCGGCCAGTACTTC.

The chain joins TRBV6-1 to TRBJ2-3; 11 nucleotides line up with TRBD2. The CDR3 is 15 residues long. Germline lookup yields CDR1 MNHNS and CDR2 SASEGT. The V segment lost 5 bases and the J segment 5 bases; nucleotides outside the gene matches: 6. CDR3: CASSLAGGRRDTQYF. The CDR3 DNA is TGTGCCAGCAGTTTAGCGGGAGGGCGGAGAGATACGCAGTATTTT.